These T cell receptor beta chains were read from a single sample in a study of cytomegalovirus exposure and HLA in healthy donors. The table came from immunoSEQ multiplex PCR; TCRdb's copy has only in-frame clones and leaves some out. The sample holds tens of thousands of clones, approximately 81% seen once. The sample was PBMCs. The receptors here all came from a woman between 18 and 29 years old in good health and CMV-seropositive. Each CDR3 is given with its conserved first and last residue. D genes are given only for firm matches. Clone size appears in some rows only: once, few, many, or a class for an expanded clone.

size	V	D	J	DNA	CDR3
once	TRBV7-9	TRBD1	TRBJ1-5	TGTGCCAGCAGCTCCGTCCAAGGGGGCATTCATCAGCCCCAGCATTTT	CASSSVQGGIHQPQHF
NA	TRBV7-3	TRBD2	TRBJ2-5	TGTGCCAGCAGCCAGAACCCGGGACTAGCGGGGAAGGGAGAGACCCAGTACTTC	CASSQNPGLAGKGETQYF
NA	TRBV7-2	TRBD2	TRBJ2-3	TGTGCCAGCAGCTTAGCTAGCGGGGGGGGCAGCGATACGCAGTATTTT	CASSLASGGGSDTQYF
once	TRBV28	TRBD1	TRBJ1-5	TGTGCCAGCAGGTTACAGGGGCCCCGATATAGCAATCAGCCCCAGCATTTT	CASRLQGPRYSNQPQHF
NA	TRBV18	NA	TRBJ1-1	TGTGCCAGCTCAGCTAGAGGTCCGCGGGGCACTGAAGCTTTCTTT	CASSARGPRGTEAFF
NA	TRBV30	NA	TRBJ2-2	TGTGCCTGGAGTAAGCAGGGCCACACCGGGGAGCTGTTTTTT	CAWSKQGHTGELFF
NA	TRBV27	TRBD2	TRBJ2-2	TGTGCCAGCACCCAAAACGGGGGGGCTTCCGGGGAGCTGTTTTTT	CASTQNGGASGELFF
NA	TRBV19	TRBD1	TRBJ2-7	TGTGCCAGTAAAGAGACCGGGACAGGTGGATACGAGCAGTACTTC	CASKETGTGGYEQYF
NA	TRBV5-5	NA	TRBJ1-6	TGTGCCAGCAGCCCCGGACTTTCACCCCTCCACTTT	CASSPGLSPLHF
NA	TRBV19	NA	TRBJ2-2	TGTGCCAGTAGTAGTACAGGACCCACCGGGGAGCTGTTTTTT	CASSSTGPTGELFF
once	TRBV7-9	NA	TRBJ1-1	TGTGCCAGCAGCTTGGGGGGTGGGGGCACTGAAGCTTTCTTT	CASSLGGGGTEAFF
NA	TRBV15	NA	TRBJ2-1	TGTGCCACCAGCAGAGGGGGCATCGGCAGGGAATATGAGCAGTTCTTC	CATSRGGIGREYEQFF
few	TRBV12-1	NA	TRBJ2-7	TGTGCCAGCAGCTTAGGTCTGACAGGGGACCACGAGCAGTACTTC	CASSLGLTGDHEQYF
NA	TRBV7-6	NA	TRBJ1-4	TGTGCCAGCAGCTTAGGAGGGGGAACTAATGAAAAACTGTTTTTT	CASSLGGGTNEKLFF
once	TRBV18	NA	TRBJ1-5	TGTGCCAGCTCACCATTCGACTCGGGACTAACAAAGGGTCAGCCCCAGCATTTT	CASSPFDSGLTKGQPQHF
NA	TRBV9	NA	TRBJ2-2	TGTGCCAGCAGCGTAGGGGGCAGGCGGAACACCGGGGAGCTGTTTTTT	CASSVGGRRNTGELFF
NA	TRBV6-5	NA	TRBJ2-7	TGTGCCAGCAGCAAACAGCCCCTTGGCGAGCAGTACTTC	CASSKQPLGEQYF
few	TRBV9	TRBD1	TRBJ2-7	TGTGCCAGCGGCCGGGACAGGAGCTCCTACGAGCAGTACTTC	CASGRDRSSYEQYF
NA	TRBV10-1	TRBD1	TRBJ1-2	TGCGCCAGCAGGAGTGGGCCAGGGGGCCCCCCCACCAATGGCTACACCTTC	CASRSGPGGPPTNGYTF
NA	TRBV30	TRBD1	TRBJ2-3	TGTGCCTGGAGTGTAGGGGGACAGGCCACAGATACGCAGTATTTT	CAWSVGGQATDTQYF
NA	TRBV5-1	TRBD1	TRBJ1-2	TGCGCCAGCAGCTGGGGACAGGGTGATGGCTACACCTTC	CASSWGQGDGYTF
NA	TRBV19	NA	TRBJ2-2	TGTGCCAGTAGTGTTAACAGGGCCGGGGAGCTGTTTTTT	CASSVNRAGELFF
NA	TRBV10-1	NA	TRBJ1-4	TGCCCCCCTAGTAGCCCCGCCCCGGGGTCAACTAATGAAAAACTGTTTTTT	CPPSSPAPGSTNEKLFF
NA	TRBV19	TRBD1	TRBJ2-5	TGTGCCAGTACTGGGACAGTGAAAGAGACCCAGTACTTC	CASTGTVKETQYF
NA	TRBV6-5	NA	TRBJ2-2	TGTGCCAGCAGTTACGGTCTAAACACCGGGGAGCTGTTTTTT	CASSYGLNTGELFF
few	TRBV6-1	NA	TRBJ2-2	TGTGCCAGCAGTGAAAATCGGGGTTTCGCCGGGGAGCTGTTTTTT	CASSENRGFAGELFF
once	TRBV27	NA	TRBJ1-2	TGTGCCAGCAGCAGCAGCCGACAGCCTATTTATGGCTACACCTTC	CASSSSRQPIYGYTF